This TCR beta chain was documented in a study of CD8 T cells in ankylosing spondylitis. Study-wide findings and caveats: Apparently characteristic of ankylosing spondylitis blood was a TCR beta motif (roughly eight highly homologous variants).

Library preparation for TCR beta used quantitative 5'-RACE with molecular barcodes. One entry per CDR3 protein results from TCRdb running MiXCR on the 5' RACE reads. Of fewer than 500,000 distinct CDR3 sequences in the sample, 25% to 30% were seen once. In the case of this clonotype: No antigen is known for it.

The CDR3 has 14 residues. With 7 bases clipped from V and 1 base from J, the junction kept 6 bases outside the gene matches. The sample consisted of blood, either unsorted or a sorted T cell fraction (not recorded which). The receptor's source is a male donor with ankylosing spondylitis. The chain couples TRBV12-3 or TRBV12-4 to TRBJ2-5; 7 bases are a match to TRBD1. CDR3 protein: CASTFGDSQETQYF. Here the CDR3 DNA reads TGTGCCAGCACATTTGGGGACAGCCAAGAGACCCAGTACTTC.